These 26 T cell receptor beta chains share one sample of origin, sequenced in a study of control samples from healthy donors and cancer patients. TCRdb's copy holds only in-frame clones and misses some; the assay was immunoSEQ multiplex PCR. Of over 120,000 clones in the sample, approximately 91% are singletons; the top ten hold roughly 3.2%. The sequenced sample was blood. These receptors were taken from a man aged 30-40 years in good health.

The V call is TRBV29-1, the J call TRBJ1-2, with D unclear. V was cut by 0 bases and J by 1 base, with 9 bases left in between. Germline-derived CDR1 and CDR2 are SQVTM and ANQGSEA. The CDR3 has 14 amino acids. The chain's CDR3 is CSVEDPRLNYGYTF. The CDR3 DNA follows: TGCAGCGTTGAAGATCCCCGGCTTAACTATGGCTACACCTTC. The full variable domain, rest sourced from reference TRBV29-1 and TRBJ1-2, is SAVISQKPSRDICQRGTSLTIQCQVDSQVTMMFWYRQQPGQSLTLIATANQGSEATYESGFVIDKFPISRPNLTFSTLTVSNMSPEDSSIYLCSVEDPRLNYGYTFGSGTRLTVV.

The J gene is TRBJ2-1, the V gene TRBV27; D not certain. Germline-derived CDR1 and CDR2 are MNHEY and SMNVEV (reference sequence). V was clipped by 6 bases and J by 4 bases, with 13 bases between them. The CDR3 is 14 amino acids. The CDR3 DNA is TGTGCCAGCAGGGAAAGGGCCAATTACAATGAGCAGTTCTTC. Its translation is CASRERANYNEQFF.

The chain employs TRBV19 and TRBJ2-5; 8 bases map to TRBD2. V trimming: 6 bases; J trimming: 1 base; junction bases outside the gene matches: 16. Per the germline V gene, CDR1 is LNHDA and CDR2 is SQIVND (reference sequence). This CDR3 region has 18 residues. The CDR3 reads CASRRGVGLAGTQETQYF. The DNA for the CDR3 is TGTGCCAGTAGACGAGGAGTCGGGCTAGCGGGTACCCAAGAGACCCAGTACTTC.

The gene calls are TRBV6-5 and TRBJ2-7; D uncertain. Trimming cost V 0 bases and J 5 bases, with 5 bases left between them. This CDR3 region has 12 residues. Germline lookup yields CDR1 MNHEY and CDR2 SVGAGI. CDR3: CASSYSTHEQYF. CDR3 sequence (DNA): TGTGCCAGCAGTTACTCCACCCACGAGCAGTACTTC.

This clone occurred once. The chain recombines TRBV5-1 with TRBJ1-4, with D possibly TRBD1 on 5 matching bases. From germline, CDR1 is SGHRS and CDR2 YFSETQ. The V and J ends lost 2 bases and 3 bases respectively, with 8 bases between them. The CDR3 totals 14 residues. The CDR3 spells CASSFQGSNEKLFF. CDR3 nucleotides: TGCGCCAGCAGCTTCCAGGGTTCTAATGAAAAACTGTTTTTT.

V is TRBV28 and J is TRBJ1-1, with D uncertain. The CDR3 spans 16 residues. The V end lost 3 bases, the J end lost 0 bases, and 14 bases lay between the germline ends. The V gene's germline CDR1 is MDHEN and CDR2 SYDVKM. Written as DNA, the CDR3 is TGTGCCAGCAGTTTGTCGACGCCGGGAATGAACACTGAAGCTTTCTTT. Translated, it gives CASSLSTPGMNTEAFF.

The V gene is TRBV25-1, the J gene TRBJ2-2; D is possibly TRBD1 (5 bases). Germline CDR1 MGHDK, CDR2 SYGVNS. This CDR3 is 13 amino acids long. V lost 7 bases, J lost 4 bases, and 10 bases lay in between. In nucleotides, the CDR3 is TGTGCCAGCATGTTAGGGGTCACCGGGGAGCTGTTTTTT. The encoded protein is CASMLGVTGELFF.

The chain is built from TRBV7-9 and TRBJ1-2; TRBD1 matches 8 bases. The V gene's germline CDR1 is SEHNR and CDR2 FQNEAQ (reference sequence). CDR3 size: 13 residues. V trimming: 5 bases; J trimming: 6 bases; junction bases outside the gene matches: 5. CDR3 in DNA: TGTGCCAGCAGCCCCATGACAGGGGATGGCTACACCTTC. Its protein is CASSPMTGDGYTF.

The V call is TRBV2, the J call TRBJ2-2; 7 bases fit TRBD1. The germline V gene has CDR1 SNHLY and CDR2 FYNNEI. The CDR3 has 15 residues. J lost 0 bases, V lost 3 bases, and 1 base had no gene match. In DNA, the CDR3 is TGTGCCAGCAGTGATCAGGGGGCGAACACCGGGGAGCTGTTTTTT. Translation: CASSDQGANTGELFF.

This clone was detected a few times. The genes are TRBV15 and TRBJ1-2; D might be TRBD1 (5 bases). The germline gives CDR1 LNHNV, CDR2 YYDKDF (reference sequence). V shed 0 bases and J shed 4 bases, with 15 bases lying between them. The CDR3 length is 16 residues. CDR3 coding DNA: TGTGCCACCAGCAGAGAAAACTCTCGACAGAGCTATGGCTACACCTTC. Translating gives CATSRENSRQSYGYTF. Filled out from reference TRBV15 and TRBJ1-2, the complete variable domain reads DAMVIQNPRYQVTQFGKPVTLSCSQTLNHNVMYWYQQKSSQAPKLLFHYYDKDFNNEADTPDNFQSRRPNTSFCFLDIRSPGLGDTAMYLCATSRENSRQSYGYTFGSGTRLTVV.

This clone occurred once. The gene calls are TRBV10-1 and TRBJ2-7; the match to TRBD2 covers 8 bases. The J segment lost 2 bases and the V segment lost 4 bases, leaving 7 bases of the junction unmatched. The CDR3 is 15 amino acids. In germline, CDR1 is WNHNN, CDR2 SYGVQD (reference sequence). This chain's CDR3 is CASSGTASGPYEQYF. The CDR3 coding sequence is TGCGCCAGCAGTGGTACGGCTAGCGGGCCCTACGAGCAGTACTTC.

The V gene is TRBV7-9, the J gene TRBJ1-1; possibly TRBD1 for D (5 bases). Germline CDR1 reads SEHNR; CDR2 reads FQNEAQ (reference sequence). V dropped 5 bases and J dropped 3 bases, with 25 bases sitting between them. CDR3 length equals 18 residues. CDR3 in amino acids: CASSPGGEGEHLDTEAFF. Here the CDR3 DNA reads TGTGCCAGCAGCCCGGGAGGGGAAGGAGAGCACTTGGACACTGAAGCTTTCTTT.

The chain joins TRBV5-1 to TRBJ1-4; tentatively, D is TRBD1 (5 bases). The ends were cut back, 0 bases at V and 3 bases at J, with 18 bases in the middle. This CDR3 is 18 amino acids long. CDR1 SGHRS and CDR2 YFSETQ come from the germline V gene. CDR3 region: CASSLATGTLGANEKLFF. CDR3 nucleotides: TGCGCCAGCAGCTTGGCCACCGGGACTCTCGGAGCTAATGAAAAACTGTTTTTT.

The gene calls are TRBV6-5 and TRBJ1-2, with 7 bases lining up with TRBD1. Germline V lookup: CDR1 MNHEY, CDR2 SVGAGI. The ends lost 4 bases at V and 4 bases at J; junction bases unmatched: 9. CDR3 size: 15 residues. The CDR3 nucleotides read TGTGCCAGCAGTTCTCTTACGGGACAGCTCTATGGCTACACCTTC. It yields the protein CASSSLTGQLYGYTF.

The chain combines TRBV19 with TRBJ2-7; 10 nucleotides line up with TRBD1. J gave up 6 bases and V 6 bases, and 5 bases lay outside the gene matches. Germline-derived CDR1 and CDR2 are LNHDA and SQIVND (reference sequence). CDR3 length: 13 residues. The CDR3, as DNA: TGTGCCAGTAGCGACAGGGGGCGTGTCGAGCAGTACTTC. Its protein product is CASSDRGRVEQYF.

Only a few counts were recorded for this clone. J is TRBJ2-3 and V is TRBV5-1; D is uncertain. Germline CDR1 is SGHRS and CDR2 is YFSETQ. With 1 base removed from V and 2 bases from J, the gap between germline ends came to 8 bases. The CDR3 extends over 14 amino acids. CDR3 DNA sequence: TGCGCCAGCAGCTTGACTACCCCCACAGATACGCAGTATTTT. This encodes CASSLTTPTDTQYF.

As DNA, the CDR3 is TGTGCCACCAGCAGCAGACAGGGCCCTCCTAGGCCCCAGCATTTT. This translates into CATSSRQGPPRPQHF. V gene TRBV15 combines with J gene TRBJ1-5; 7 bases line up with TRBD1. The CDR3 is 15 amino acids. Germline-derived CDR1 and CDR2 are LNHNV and YYDKDF (reference sequence). V gave up 3 bases and J gave up 9 bases; unmatched junction bases: 11.

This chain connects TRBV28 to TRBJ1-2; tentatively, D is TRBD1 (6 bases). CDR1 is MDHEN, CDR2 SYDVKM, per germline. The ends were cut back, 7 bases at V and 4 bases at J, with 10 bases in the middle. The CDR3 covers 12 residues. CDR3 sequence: CASKGGIYGYTF. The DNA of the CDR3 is TGTGCCAGCAAGGGGGGGATCTATGGCTACACCTTC.

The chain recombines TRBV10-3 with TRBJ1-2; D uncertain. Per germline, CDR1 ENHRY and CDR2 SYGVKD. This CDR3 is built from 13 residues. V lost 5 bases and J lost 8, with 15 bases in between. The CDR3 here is CAISKASSMGYTF. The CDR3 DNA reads TGTGCCATCAGTAAGGCAAGCTCTATGGGCTACACCTTC.

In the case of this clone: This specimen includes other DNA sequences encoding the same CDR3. The CDR3 sequence is CASSPTANTEAFF. CDR3 sequence (DNA): TGTGCCAGCTCACCTACAGCGAACACTGAAGCTTTCTTT. J is TRBJ1-1 and V is TRBV18; D is uncertain. V was pared by 3 bases and J by 1 base, with 6 bases between. Germline V lookup: CDR1 KGHSH, CDR2 LQKENI. This CDR3 has 13 amino acids.

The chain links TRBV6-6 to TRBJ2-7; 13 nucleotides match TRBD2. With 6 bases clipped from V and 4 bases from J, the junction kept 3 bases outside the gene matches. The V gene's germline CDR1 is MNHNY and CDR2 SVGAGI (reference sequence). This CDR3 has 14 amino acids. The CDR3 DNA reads TGTGCCAGCAGCAGGACTAGCGGGGGTTACGAGCAGTACTTC. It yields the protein CASSRTSGGYEQYF.

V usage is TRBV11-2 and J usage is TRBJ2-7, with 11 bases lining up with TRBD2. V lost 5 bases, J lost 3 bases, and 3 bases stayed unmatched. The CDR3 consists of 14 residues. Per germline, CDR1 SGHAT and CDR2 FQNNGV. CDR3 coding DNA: TGTGCCAGCAGCCTAACTAGCGGGGGCTACGAGCAGTACTTC. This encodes CASSLTSGGYEQYF.

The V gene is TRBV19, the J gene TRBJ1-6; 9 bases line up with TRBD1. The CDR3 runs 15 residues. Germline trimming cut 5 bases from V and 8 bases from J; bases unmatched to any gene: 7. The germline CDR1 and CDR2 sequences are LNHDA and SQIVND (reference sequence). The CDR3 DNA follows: TGTGCCAGTAGTGCCGGACAGGGGTTCTATTCACCCCTCCACTTT. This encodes CASSAGQGFYSPLHF.

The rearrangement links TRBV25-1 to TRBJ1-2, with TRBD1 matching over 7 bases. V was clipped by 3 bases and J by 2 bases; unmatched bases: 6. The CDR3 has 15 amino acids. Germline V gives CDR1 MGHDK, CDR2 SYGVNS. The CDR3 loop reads CASSEGGRGNYGYTF. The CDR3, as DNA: TGTGCCAGCAGTGAGGGGGGCAGGGGGAACTATGGCTACACCTTC.

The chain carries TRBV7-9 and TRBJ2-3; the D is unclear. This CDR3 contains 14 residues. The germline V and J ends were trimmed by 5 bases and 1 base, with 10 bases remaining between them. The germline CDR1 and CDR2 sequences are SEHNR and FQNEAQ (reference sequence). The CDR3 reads CASSLDGRTDTQYF. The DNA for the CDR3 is TGTGCCAGCAGCCTCGACGGCCGCACAGATACGCAGTATTTT.

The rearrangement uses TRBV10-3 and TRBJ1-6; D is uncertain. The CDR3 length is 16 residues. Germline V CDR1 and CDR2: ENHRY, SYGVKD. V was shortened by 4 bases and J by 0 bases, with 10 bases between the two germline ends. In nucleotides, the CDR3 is TGTGCCATCAGTGGGGGTCAGAGCTCCTATAATTCACCCCTCCACTTT. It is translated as CAISGGQSSYNSPLHF.